This T cell receptor (beta chain) was retrieved from a study of blood T cell repertoires in COVID-19. About the study: The United States, Italy and Spain provided the acute and convalescent COVID-19 samples. PBMCs, B-cell-depleted T cells, or T cells provided the cDNA or gDNA that made up the material.

Per the authors' pipeline: Nucleated cell counts were estimated from reference gene primer amplification. Measured with immunoSEQ multiplex PCR; TCRdb has only the in-frame clones, and not every one. V, J and clone size were drawn from that table, and D and trimming were deduced from the DNA. The sample records 100,000 to 150,000 clones, 70% to 75% being singletons. Germline values: CDR1 SGHTA, CDR2 FQGTGA. The CDR3 has 13 residues. V was clipped by 0 bases and J by 5 bases, with 5 bases between them. The V call is TRBV7-3, the J call TRBJ2-1; tentatively, D is TRBD1 (5 bases). The material sequenced was peripheral blood. The receptor was derived from a man in his sixties with acute or convalescent COVID-19. DNA of the CDR3: TGTGCCAGCAGCTTAACCAGGGACAATGAGCAGTTCTTC. Its protein product is CASSLTRDNEQFF. Full variable domain (remainder filled in from reference TRBV7-3 and TRBJ2-1): GAGVSQTPSNKVTEKGKYVELRCDPISGHTALYWYRQSLGQGPEFLIYFQGTGAADDSGLPNDRFFAVRPEGSVSTLKIQRTERGDSAVYLCASSLTRDNEQFFGPGTRLTVL.